This T cell receptor beta chain was sequenced for a study of cytomegalovirus exposure and HLA in healthy donors (dated by TCRdb to 2017 to 2019). About the full investigation: In an earlier analysis of 587 of the donors, about 270 Gb of sequence data and 95 million to 130 million unique TCR beta sequences from approximately 180 million T cells were reported. An early release that covered about 600 HLA-typed donors contained about 290 gigabases of sequencing data and tens of millions of unique TCR sequences. Of the roughly 390 genotyped donors, 65% to 90% were placed in the genetic ancestry cluster associated with self-reported Caucasian donors. The study aimed to test whether cataloging public T cell receptors could reveal signatures of past pathogen exposure. The T cell repertoires of some 700 subjects were profiled by immunosequencing and related to cytomegalovirus serostatus. Along with the 666-subject first cohort, a separate validation cohort of around 110 different subjects was used. High-throughput TCR immunosequencing, statistical association of individual TCRs with disease status, and machine learning were combined to predict cytomegalovirus infection status. A later analysis re-analyzed previously published TCR beta repertoires from about 600 donors and added high-resolution HLA genotyping to study TCR occurrence patterns. Rather than using new phenotypic data, the later analysis identified candidate immune exposures from TCR beta sequences and from how often those sequences occurred across donors. An earlier analysis of 500 to 750 of the donors applied high-throughput TCR beta sequencing to assess whether each TCR beta V gene segment acted as functional or pseudogenic. Alongside the repertoire data, information on donor age, sex, ethnicity and CMV serostatus was compiled. Genome-wide SNP genotypes for about 60% of the roughly 700 donors were used in a later genetic analysis, which treated that subset as a discovery cohort. All discovery cohort repertoires had been generated using a single sequencing platform. Both class I and class II loci were covered by HLA typing, at four-digit resolution. The number of donors typed differed by locus, with roughly 620-640 for A, B, C, DRB1 and DQB1, 522 for DQA1, 606 for DPA1, and around 450 for DPB1. About 5 DR-DQ haplotypes were handled as single units for association and clustering, since linkage in the cohort was strong. Among some 410 genotyped donors of the cohort, an average of around 240,000 unique TCR beta nucleotide sequences was sequenced per donor, of which approximately 19% were non-productive. Beyond this particular receptor, the publication reports: According to the authors, the approach could potentially be generalized to other disease states and immunological phenotypes. Presence/absence analyses assumed roughly uniform sequencing depth across donors, an assumption that may not hold. Linkage disequilibrium might explain the correlated functional status among segregating V segments, but an unknown experimental factor could not be excluded. An association between a missense DCLRE1C variant and V-gene and J-gene trimming of TCR beta chains was found in a later genetic analysis and replicated in an independent cohort. Because some donors lacked HLA typing at each locus, the association tests relied only on the typed subset. The cohort was sequenced for TCR beta chains only, and without alpha or paired-chain data the features that could be detected were limited. In a later analysis, some 18,000 TCR beta sequences were associated with specific HLA alleles at a false discovery rate of 0.05. A further reported finding was that TCR beta sequences accurately predicted the HLA-A and HLA-B alleles for most subjects in the first cohort. An earlier analysis of some 590 of the donors showed that most TCR beta V segments appeared in productive rearrangements either about 90% or about 30% of the time, which broadly matched IMGT annotations. Because counts were too low, roughly 18 rarely observed V segments, including chromosome 9 orphons, were left out of the earlier analysis of 587 of the donors. When HLA alleles, especially DR and DQ, strongly co-occurred, attributing TCR associations to individual alleles was difficult. A cluster of highly shared sequence variants was judged likely to be a technical artifact of the sequencing pipeline. A later analysis found that HLA-associated TCR beta chains were more clonally expanded and had lower generation probabilities than equally common non-associated chains. A later analysis found that TCR association rates varied across HLA loci, with DRB1 alleles showing the most associated TCRs and HLA-C alleles the fewest. Most TCR sequences were observed very rarely across donors, whereas some public TCRs were present in many individuals. A total of around 150 TCR beta chains were listed by the study as associated with cytomegalovirus. A later analysis found that most CMV-associated TCR beta chains appeared HLA-restricted, with HLA associations seemingly driven largely by CMV exposure. Immune exposure information for the cohort was limited to CMV serostatus. A few of the identified cytomegalovirus-associated TCR beta chains were confirmed in vitro to be specific for cytomegalovirus antigens. In a later analysis, several top co-occurrence clusters were reported to appear linked to parvovirus B19, influenza, CMV and Epstein-Barr virus. Cytomegalovirus status was reported to be diagnosed by the classifier with high specificity and sensitivity in both the original and validation cohorts. Compared with the roughly 710-donor mean, donors in an Asian-associated ancestry cluster had fewer N-insertions in productive TCRs, according to a later genetic analysis. Because the 87-base-pair reads could not distinguish some IMGT-functional V segments, including TRBV6-2 and TRBV6-3, those segments were excluded.

V is clipped by 2 bases and J by 4 bases, and the sequence between their germline boundaries is 11 bases long. Measured from the cysteine to the phenylalanine, the CDR3 is 14 residues long. Kept here is only the CDR3 DNA, which spans 42 bases and is read in frame from base 1. CDR1 and CDR2 are drawn from the germline V gene: MNHEY, SVGAGI. Library construction relied on the immunoSEQ multiplex PCR assay. For the multiplex PCR, a mixture combining 60 forward primers for TCR Vbeta segments and 13 reverse primers for TCR Jbeta segments was used. The CDR3 region of rearranged TCR beta genes was amplified from genomic DNA with a multiplex PCR assay. The Illumina HiSeq System was used to sequence the amplified TCR beta libraries as 87-base-pair reads. From the authors' description of their analysis: A later analysis counted about 80 million unique TCR beta chains across the 666 repertoires, and around 9.9 million of these chains were shared by at least two donors. To remove PCR and sequencing errors, raw reads were error-corrected and collapsed into unique sequences using a nearest-neighbor algorithm that merged closely related sequences. V, D and J gene segments were assigned by aligning CDR3 sequences to IMGT reference sequences. For a sequence to be retained, at least a six-nucleotide match to both a V gene segment and a J gene segment was required. Rearrangements were called productive when the CDR3 lacked stop codons and stayed in frame with V and J; all others were non-productive. Following IMGT convention, CDR3 was defined as the stretch from the second conserved V-encoded cysteine to the conserved J-encoded phenylalanine. In an earlier analysis of approximately 590 of the donors, sequences lacking an unambiguous match to a single V gene segment were excluded. An earlier analysis of fewer than 750 of the donors classified V segments as functional when productive rearrangements were above 56.7% and as segregating when the standard deviation between donors was above 5%. A statistical classification framework was built to diagnose cytomegalovirus status from the catalog of TCR beta chain sequences. V and J gene assignment, in a later analysis, came from comparing TCR nucleotide sequences with IMGT/GENE-DB human TR gene sequences. A later analysis assigned CDR3 sequences and most-parsimonious VDJ recombination scenarios with the TCRdist pipeline. In a later analysis, each TCR beta chain was defined by its CDR3 amino acid sequence together with its V-gene family, and reads without a unique V-gene family were excluded. In a later analysis, 500 to 650 highly shared, low-generation-probability nucleotide sequences were removed to address suspected cross-contamination and a sequencing artifact. In a later analysis, a clonal expansion index for each public chain was calculated from normalized within-repertoire ranks of inferred template counts. In a later analysis, generation probabilities were computed using a VDJ recombination model fitted to out-of-frame rearrangements, and the results were checked against IGoR. In a later analysis, TCR-TCR, TCR-HLA and TCR-CMV co-occurrence was scored with hypergeometric tests, and a repertoire-size bias correction was applied to TCR pairs. A later analysis estimated false discovery rates by permuting HLA or CMV assignments 20 times. In a later analysis, co-occurring TCRs were grouped using DBSCAN, and TCRdist sequence similarity was added for clustering within HLA-allele-positive subsets. Repertoires with fewer than 30,000 or more than 120,000 public chains, plus five repertoires with anomalous nucleotide sharing, were excluded from co-occurrence clustering. In its TCRdb copy, this immuneACCESS table keeps in-frame sequences only and misses some clones. Where compared with another copy, unresolved V genes explain less than half of these, and the others have no known cause. V and J calls and clone size are those listed in that table; D and trimming were worked out from the DNA. In all, the sample holds over 150,000 clones, and about 83% of those were seen once. The top ten hold 4.8% of the sample.

A word on this clone: Its specific antigen is unknown. The input lacks base qualities; no much larger clone sits a single base away.

The cohort consisted of hundreds of healthy bone marrow donors. All cohort members were sampled while nominally healthy, although unrecorded immune exposures were likely present. The donor was CMV seropositive and was included in the group of some 290 seropositive cohort members. Each donor provided a peripheral blood sample, and peripheral blood mononuclear cells were used for TCR beta sequencing. The Qiagen DNeasy Blood Extraction Kit was used to extract genomic DNA from the blood cell samples. The origin of this receptor is a girl aged 5 to 17 in good health and CMV-seropositive. Rearrangement joined TRBV6-5 to TRBJ1-2; perhaps TRBD1 is the D gene, with 5 bases matching. The sample was PBMCs. The base sequence is TGTGCCAGCAGTTACGGGGGGATAGGCTATGGCTACACCTTC. This encodes CASSYGGIGYGYTF.